This T cell receptor beta chain was identified during a study of regulatory T cells in long-lasting Graves disease. The time point is: persistent/refractory GD, antithyroid drugs over 5 years with positive TRAb. After RNA was extracted from PBMCs, the TCR library was made from it. Germline V CDR1 and CDR2: DFQATT, SNEGSKA (reference sequence). V was trimmed by 7 bases and J by 3 bases, leaving 19 bases between them. The CDR3 is 14 residues long. As concerns this clonotype: What it recognizes is unknown.

Findings and caveats of the study: Public clonotype sharing was higher in persistent than newly diagnosed patients. Thyroid tissue went unstudied; only peripheral blood was examined. Persistent Graves' patients showed a TCR diversity that was lower than that of newly diagnosed ones.

The authors built TCR beta libraries using iRepertoire HTBI primers and Arm-PCR of CDR3 regions. One entry per CDR3 protein results from TCRdb running MiXCR on the multiplex PCR reads. The sample has about 660,000 distinct CDR3 sequences; about 32% are singletons. The material was peripheral blood mononuclear cells (PBMCs), obtained when the disease was refractory, from a patient treated with antithyroid drugs. The origin of this receptor is a female donor with Graves disease. V usage is TRBV20-1 and J usage is TRBJ2-7, with D possibly TRBD1 on 6 matching bases. The CDR3 loop reads CSVTPPTGIYEQYF. CDR3 bases: TGCAGTGTCACTCCCCCCACAGGGATCTACGAGCAGTACTTC.